This T cell receptor beta chain was retrieved from a study of vaccination effects on CD4 cells after COVID-19. Study information: Prior to sequencing, the ViraFEST assay stimulated PBMC with viral peptide pools, which expanded the antigen-specific CD4+ T cells. Study conclusions and caveats: The authors studied few convalescent patients and collected no early post-infection timepoints. Cross-reactivity toward common cold coronaviruses was confined to only 1 of 255 vaccine-induced clones in healthy vaccinees.

CDR3 size: 13 residues. Looked up from germline, CDR1 is SGHTA and CDR2 is FQGTGA. J gave up 10 bases and V 5 bases, and 8 bases lay outside the gene matches. Clones were read by immunoSEQ multiplex PCR, and TCRdb kept only the in-frame ones, dropping some. The sample includes around 41,000 clones, about 81% of them seen just once. Of note for this clone: Its specificity is not known.

Cells that had been cultured for about 10 days were the source of isolated CD4+ T cells. The chain combines TRBV7-3 with TRBJ1-1, with 9 bases lining up with TRBD1. The source material was CD4+ T cells from PBMCs cultured without peptide, sampled before COVID-19 vaccination. The sequence derives from a human donor who received a COVID-19 vaccine. In DNA, the CDR3 is TGTGCCAGCAGCCTAGGGGGACAGGGAGCAGCTTTCTTT. Protein: CASSLGGQGAAFF.